This TCR beta chain originates from a study of blood T cell repertoires in COVID-19. Study overall: The United States, Italy and Spain were the sources of the acute and convalescent COVID-19 samples. T cells, B-cell-depleted T cells, or PBMCs provided the cDNA or gDNA that served as material.

Per the original data handling: The authors estimated nucleated cell counts from reference gene primer amplification. The assay was immunoSEQ multiplex PCR, and TCRdb's table has in-frame clones only and misses some. That table supplies the V and J calls and clone size; D and trimming were determined from the DNA. The sample lists some 390,000 clones, roughly 86% seen once, with around 3% in the top ten. Per germline, CDR1 KGHDR and CDR2 SFDVKD. This CDR3 comprises 14 residues. The ends were cut back, 3 bases at V and 5 bases at J, with 12 bases in the middle. The clonotype was recovered from a human donor in a cohort sampled during active COVID-19. The chain couples TRBV24-1 to TRBJ1-2; D unresolved. The sequenced sample was peripheral blood. CDR3 residues: CATSDGRLPYGYTF. The CDR3 bases are TGTGCCACCAGTGATGGGAGACTACCATATGGCTACACCTTC.